Following are 8 T cell receptor beta chains from one sample sequenced in a study of blood T cell repertoires in COVID-19. The table came from immunoSEQ multiplex PCR; TCRdb's copy has only in-frame clones and leaves some out. The sample has some 76,000 clones, about 85% seen once; the top ten hold roughly 13%. Source material: peripheral blood. Receptors originate from a man aged 50 or older with COVID-19, enrolled during active disease.

DNA for the CDR3: TGTGCCATCAGGGAGGGGACACGAAGCACAGATACGCAGTATTTT. Residues: CAIREGTRSTDTQYF. V and J are TRBV10-3 and TRBJ2-3, with D tentatively TRBD1 or TRBD2 (6 bases each). Germline lookup yields CDR1 ENHRY and CDR2 SYGVKD. CDR3 length: 15 amino acids. Trimming left V 6 bases short and J 0 bases short, with 13 bases between.

The chain uses TRBV4-2 and TRBJ2-7; 11 bases match TRBD2. There are 17 residues in the CDR3. Per germline, CDR1 LGHNA and CDR2 YNFKEQ. V lost 2 bases and J lost 1; bases outside the gene matches: 7. The chain's CDR3 is CASSQLPGTSGSYEQYF. For the CDR3, the DNA is TGTGCCAGCAGCCAACTACCCGGGACTAGCGGATCCTACGAGCAGTACTTC.

CDR3 sequence (DNA): TGCAGTCCTCGGGAGAACACTGAAGCTTTCTTT. Translated: CSPRENTEAFF. The chain uses TRBV20-1 and TRBJ1-1; D gene uncertain. CDR1 is DFQATT, CDR2 SNEGSKA, per germline (reference sequence). The V end was cut by 8 bases, the J end by 1 base, with 8 bases between. The length of the CDR3 is 11 residues.

This clone appeared many times. The chain joins TRBV28 to TRBJ1-5, with a possible D match to TRBD1 (5 bases). The germline V and J ends were trimmed by 6 bases and 4 bases, with 16 bases remaining between them. The V gene's germline CDR1 is MDHEN and CDR2 SYDVKM. The CDR3 runs to 15 residues. CDR3 residues: CASSYLRGRNQPQHF. The CDR3 DNA reads TGTGCCAGCAGCTACCTAAGGGGTAGAAATCAGCCCCAGCATTTT.

CDR3 in amino acids: CAISRGLAGGTSYEQYF. The CDR3 region has the DNA TGTGCCATCAGTCGCGGGCTAGCGGGAGGTACGTCCTACGAGCAGTACTTC. The chain recombines TRBV10-3 with TRBJ2-7; 11 nucleotides match TRBD2. Germline CDR1 is ENHRY and CDR2 is SYGVKD. V shed 5 bases, J shed 1 base, and the junction held 10 bases outside the gene matches. This CDR3 is built from 17 residues.

J is TRBJ2-1 and V is TRBV6-2 or TRBV6-3, with 10 bases lining up with TRBD2. In germline, CDR1 is MNHEY, CDR2 SVGEGT. The CDR3 sequence is 15 residues long. With 2 bases clipped from V and 9 bases from J, the junction kept 7 bases outside the gene matches. CDR3 nucleotide sequence: TGTGCCAGCAGTTACACAGGCTCTAGCGGGAGTGAGCAGTTCTTC. It translates to CASSYTGSSGSEQFF.

V usage is TRBV12-5 and J usage is TRBJ2-3; D remains unclear. Per germline, CDR1 LGHNT and CDR2 FRNRAP. Trimming removed 5 bases from V and 6 bases from J, with 9 bases in between. This CDR3 is built from 12 residues. CDR3 loop: CASGTTPDTQYF. CDR3 DNA: TGTGCTAGTGGTACTACACCGGATACGCAGTATTTT.

V is TRBV7-3 and J is TRBJ2-1; TRBD2 matches at 7 bases. V shed 5 bases and J 5 bases; nucleotides not matched to a gene: 12. The CDR3 has 16 amino acids. Germline V gives CDR1 SGHTA, CDR2 FQGTGA. CDR3 protein: CASSPGRGLVDNEQFF. The CDR3 nucleotides are TGTGCCAGCAGCCCTGGGAGAGGACTAGTGGACAATGAGCAGTTCTTC.